The rows below give T cell receptor beta chains drawn from one sample of a study of blood T cell repertoires in COVID-19. Sequenced by immunoSEQ multiplex PCR; TCRdb stores in-frame clones only, minus some. The sample lists 95,000 to 110,000 clones, roughly 87% seen once, with about 6.3% in the top ten. Sample: peripheral blood. Receptors originate from a human donor in a cohort sampled during active COVID-19. CDR3s include the opening cysteine and the closing phenylalanine or tryptophan. A D gene is named only where the DNA matches it firmly. The size of a clone is reported for some rows only, either as once, few or many, or as a class for expanded clones.

D gene: TRBD2
V gene: TRBV7-6
CDR3 length: 17
J gene: TRBJ2-5
clone size: few
CDR3 protein: CASSPDSGTRLQETQYF
CDR3 DNA: TGTGCCAGCAGCCCCGACTCCGGGACTAGGTTACAAGAGACCCAGTACTTC

D gene: -
V gene: TRBV3-1/TRBV3-2
CDR3 length: 14
J gene: TRBJ1-2
clone size: -
CDR3 protein: CASSQVRVIAGYTF
CDR3 DNA: TGTGCCAGCAGCCAAGTGCGGGTTATAGCGGGCTACACCTTC

D gene: TRBD1
V gene: TRBV5-4
CDR3 length: 16
J gene: TRBJ2-5
clone size: -
CDR3 protein: CASSRTGGSGRETQYF
CDR3 DNA: TGTGCCAGCAGCCGGACAGGGGGCTCTGGAAGAGAGACCCAGTACTTC

D gene: -
V gene: TRBV24-1
CDR3 length: 16
J gene: TRBJ2-3
clone size: -
CDR3 protein: CATSDPGTQYTDTQYF
CDR3 DNA: TGTGCCACCAGTGACCCCGGGACTCAATACACAGATACGCAGTATTTT

D gene: -
V gene: TRBV4-1
CDR3 length: 17
J gene: TRBJ2-7
clone size: -
CDR3 protein: CASSQGYAPGEGDEQYF
CDR3 DNA: TGCGCCAGCAGCCAAGGATACGCGCCAGGGGAGGGTGACGAGCAGTACTTC

D gene: TRBD2
V gene: TRBV4-2
CDR3 length: 15
J gene: TRBJ2-3
clone size: -
CDR3 protein: CASSRGRGGTDTQYF
CDR3 DNA: TGTGCCAGCAGCCGCGGCCGGGGGGGCACAGATACGCAGTATTTT

D gene: TRBD1
V gene: TRBV19
CDR3 length: 13
J gene: TRBJ1-3
clone size: -
CDR3 protein: CASAPTGLDLRYF
CDR3 DNA: TGTGCCAGTGCTCCGACAGGGCTCGATTTGAGGTATTTT

D gene: TRBD2
V gene: TRBV7-7
CDR3 length: 16
J gene: TRBJ2-2
clone size: -
CDR3 protein: CASSPLAGGPHGELFF
CDR3 DNA: TGTGCCAGCAGCCCTTTAGCGGGGGGGCCCCACGGGGAGCTGTTTTTT

D gene: -
V gene: TRBV9
CDR3 length: 14
J gene: TRBJ2-5
clone size: -
CDR3 protein: CASSVSGTKETQYF
CDR3 DNA: TGTGCCAGCAGCGTATCGGGAACCAAAGAGACCCAGTACTTC

D gene: TRBD1
V gene: TRBV6-5
CDR3 length: 15
J gene: TRBJ2-7
clone size: -
CDR3 protein: CASSLTDRGIYEQYF
CDR3 DNA: TGTGCCAGCAGTCTGACGGACAGGGGGATCTACGAGCAGTACTTC

D gene: TRBD1
V gene: TRBV28
CDR3 length: 15
J gene: TRBJ2-7
clone size: -
CDR3 protein: CASTPSGGSLYEQYF
CDR3 DNA: TGTGCCAGCACCCCCTCAGGGGGCTCCCTCTACGAGCAGTACTTC

D gene: -
V gene: TRBV18
CDR3 length: 15
J gene: TRBJ1-4
clone size: -
CDR3 protein: CASSPSGAIGEKLFF
CDR3 DNA: TGTGCCAGCTCACCGTCAGGGGCAATCGGTGAAAAACTGTTTTTT

D gene: TRBD1
V gene: TRBV27
CDR3 length: 16
J gene: TRBJ2-7
clone size: -
CDR3 protein: CASSLSGTGSYYEQYF
CDR3 DNA: TGTGCCAGCAGTTTAAGTGGGACAGGGTCCTACTACGAGCAGTACTTC

D gene: -
V gene: TRBV10-2
CDR3 length: 15
J gene: TRBJ2-1
clone size: -
CDR3 protein: CASSGHSVLFNEQFF
CDR3 DNA: TGCGCCAGCAGCGGGCATAGCGTATTGTTTAATGAGCAGTTCTTC

D gene: TRBD1
V gene: TRBV3-1/TRBV3-2
CDR3 length: 15
J gene: TRBJ2-2
clone size: -
CDR3 protein: CASSPTGVNTGELFF
CDR3 DNA: TGTGCCAGCAGCCCAACAGGGGTCAACACCGGGGAGCTGTTTTTT

D gene: -
V gene: TRBV6-5
CDR3 length: 16
J gene: TRBJ1-6
clone size: -
CDR3 protein: CASSYSLGVGNSPLHF
CDR3 DNA: TGTGCCAGCAGTTACTCGCTAGGGGTCGGCAATTCACCCCTCCACTTT

D gene: TRBD1
V gene: TRBV28
CDR3 length: 13
J gene: TRBJ1-2
clone size: -
CDR3 protein: CASSRDRERGYTF
CDR3 DNA: TGTGCCAGCAGCAGGGACAGGGAACGCGGCTACACCTTC

D gene: TRBD1
V gene: TRBV5-4
CDR3 length: 16
J gene: TRBJ1-2
clone size: -
CDR3 protein: CASSLAQGQGDYGYTF
CDR3 DNA: TGTGCCAGCAGCTTGGCACAAGGACAGGGTGACTATGGCTACACCTTC

D gene: -
V gene: TRBV19
CDR3 length: 10
J gene: TRBJ2-7
clone size: -
CDR3 protein: CASIGGEQYF
CDR3 DNA: TGTGCCAGTATCGGGGGCGAGCAGTACTTC

D gene: TRBD2
V gene: TRBV24-1
CDR3 length: 16
J gene: TRBJ2-3
clone size: -
CDR3 protein: CATSDFTSGAGDTQYF
CDR3 DNA: TGTGCCACCAGTGATTTTACTAGCGGGGCGGGAGATACGCAGTATTTT

D gene: TRBD2
V gene: TRBV27
CDR3 length: 17
J gene: TRBJ2-2
clone size: once
CDR3 protein: CASRQALAGLNTGELFF
CDR3 DNA: TGTGCCAGCAGACAGGCCCTAGCGGGGCTCAACACCGGGGAGCTGTTTTTT

D gene: -
V gene: TRBV21-1
CDR3 length: 20
J gene: TRBJ1-4
clone size: -
CDR3 protein: CASSKETGTGEVAANEKLFF
CDR3 DNA: TGTGCCAGCAGCAAAGAAACGGGGACAGGGGAAGTTGCAGCTAATGAAAAACTGTTTTTT